This TCR beta chain was documented in a study of T-cell reconstitution after alpha-beta-depleted transplantation in children. This clonotype was seen a handful of times. No antigen is known for it. Library preparation (for TCRbeta) was performed with unique molecular identifiers. TCRdb fed the PCR reads into MiXCR, producing one record per CDR3 protein. The repertoire holds 450,000 to 700,000 distinct CDR3 sequences, with over 25% as singletons. Study-wide results and limits: Some patients owed their high day-60 TCRbeta diversity to surviving recipient T cells and thymic progenitors. Expanded clones from the graft, numbering several hundred, reportedly supplied alpha-beta T cells about two months after transplant. Newly produced T cells mostly provided counts and TCRbeta diversity after one year, as hyperexpanded clones declined.

V dropped 5 bases and J dropped 5 bases, with 22 bases sitting between them. The germline CDR1 and CDR2 sequences are DFQATT and SNEGSKA (reference sequence). CDR3 size: 16 residues. V is TRBV20-1 and J is TRBJ2-1; D might be TRBD1 (5 bases). The material sequenced was PBMCs, taken before TCRalphabeta/CD19-depleted stem cell transplant. The receptor's source is a boy under two years old with Wiskott-Aldrich syndrome, due to receive a stem cell transplant. The CDR3, as DNA: TGCAGTGCTTTCAGCTGGGGCACTCCACCTAACAATGAGCAGTTCTTC. This gives the protein CSAFSWGTPPNNEQFF.